This TCR beta chain is from a study of CD8 T cells in Susac syndrome. Study conclusions and caveats: As acknowledged by the study, its TCR sequencing and HLA analysis included a relatively small number of individuals.

There are 17 residues in the CDR3. CDR1 is DFQATT, CDR2 SNEGSKA, per germline (reference sequence). V lost 6 bases to trimming and J lost 3 bases; unmatched junction nucleotides: 14. Concerning this clonotype itself: Its specificity is unknown.

CD8+ and CD4+ blood T cells underwent TCR beta sequencing. While CD8+ and CD4+ T cells were isolated negatively, TEMRA cells were enriched by FACS. An input of about 0.5 to 1 ug of RNA was subjected to reverse transcription using random hexamers. Amplification of TCR beta CDR3 spanned 54 Vbeta and 13 Jbeta via immunoSEQ multiplex PCR. In TCRdb, the immunoSEQ multiplex PCR reads were re-called with MiXCR into one record per CDR3 protein. The repertoire holds about 250,000 distinct CDR3 sequences, with 85% to 95% as singletons. This chain links TRBV20-1 with TRBJ2-1, with TRBD1 matching over 10 bases. Sequencing was carried out using CD4+ T cells from PBMCs. The receptor was derived from a human donor with multiple sclerosis. CDR3: CSAQGVLGQGRYNEQFF. DNA for the CDR3: TGCAGTGCCCAGGGAGTGCTGGGACAGGGGCGCTACAATGAGCAGTTCTTC.